This T cell receptor (beta chain) is from a study of blood T cell repertoires in COVID-19. Some clones are missing from TCRdb's copy, which holds only in-frame ones; the method was immunoSEQ multiplex PCR. The data show 100,000 to 150,000 clones, approximately 85% seen once. The CDR3 spans 13 residues. With 4 bases removed from V and 7 bases from J, the gap between germline ends came to 11 bases. Germline lookup yields CDR1 SGHTA and CDR2 FQGTGA. Material: peripheral blood. The chain is built from TRBV7-3 and TRBJ2-1; a weak D match, TRBD2 (7 bases). The clonotype originates from an elderly woman with COVID-19, enrolled during active disease. As DNA, the CDR3 is TGTGCCAGCAGCTCACAGGGAGGGAATGAGCAGTTCTTC. Its translation: CASSSQGGNEQFF.